These T cell receptor beta chains were read from a single sample in a study of beta chain features in type 1 diabetes. Measured with immunoSEQ multiplex PCR; TCRdb has only the in-frame clones, and not every one. Of about 620,000 clones listed, less than 20% are singletons. The material sequenced was naive CD4+ T cells from blood. The receptors here all came from a young man in good health. CDR3s include the opening cysteine and the closing phenylalanine or tryptophan. D genes are given only for firm matches. Clone size, where shown, is once, few, many, or a class for clones that have expanded.

size: -; D: -; J: TRBJ1-4; V: TRBV13; CDR3: CASRVGANEKLFF; DNA: TGTGCCAGCAGGGTTGGGGCTAATGAAAAACTGTTTTTT
size: few; D: TRBD1; J: TRBJ2-1; V: TRBV2; CDR3: CASRADRALYNEQFF; DNA: TGTGCCAGCAGAGCTGACAGGGCCCTTTACAATGAGCAGTTCTTC
size: once; D: -; J: TRBJ1-4; V: TRBV5-1; CDR3: CASSLAPGNNEKLFF; DNA: TGCGCCAGCAGCTTGGCGCCAGGGAATAATGAAAAACTGTTTTTT
size: few; D: -; J: TRBJ2-3; V: TRBV28; CDR3: CASSLSRLRGRKATDTQYF; DNA: TGTGCCAGCAGTTTATCACGTCTCCGGGGGCGAAAGGCCACAGATACGCAGTATTTT
size: few; D: TRBD2; J: TRBJ2-7; V: TRBV5-1; CDR3: CASSGLAGPSEQYF; DNA: TGCGCCAGCAGCGGTCTAGCGGGGCCCAGCGAGCAGTACTTC
size: few; D: -; J: TRBJ2-1; V: TRBV7-2; CDR3: CASSAPGLSYYNEQFF; DNA: TGTGCCAGCAGCGCTCCGGGACTTTCTTACTACAATGAGCAGTTCTTC
size: -; D: -; J: TRBJ1-5; V: TRBV7-2; CDR3: CASSLVRGDGQPQHF; DNA: TGTGCCAGCAGCTTAGTGCGGGGGGATGGTCAGCCCCAGCATTTT
size: few; D: -; J: TRBJ2-3; V: TRBV4-3; CDR3: CASSQEGRGDTQYF; DNA: TGCGCCAGCAGCCAAGAGGGGCGGGGAGATACGCAGTATTTT
size: -; D: -; J: TRBJ1-5; V: TRBV15; CDR3: CATSRPGAGQPQHF; DNA: TGTGCCACCAGCAGACCGGGGGCAGGGCAGCCCCAGCATTTT
size: few; D: TRBD1; J: TRBJ2-5; V: TRBV15; CDR3: CATSRGTGPQYF; DNA: TGTGCCACCAGCAGAGGGACAGGGCCCCAGTACTTC
size: -; D: -; J: TRBJ1-5; V: TRBV28; CDR3: CASSLTPGMGSQPQHF; DNA: TGTGCCAGCAGTCTCACCCCGGGGATGGGTAGTCAGCCCCAGCATTTT
size: -; D: TRBD1; J: TRBJ1-1; V: TRBV7-9; CDR3: CASSSGGTEAFF; DNA: TGTGCCAGCAGCTCAGGGGGCACTGAAGCTTTCTTT
size: -; D: -; J: TRBJ2-7; V: TRBV9; CDR3: CASSVGLGGYEQYF; DNA: TGTGCCAGCAGCGTGGGCCTCGGGGGCTACGAGCAGTACTTC
size: -; D: -; J: TRBJ2-4; V: TRBV4-2; CDR3: CASSRQRGGQDIAKNIQYF; DNA: TGTGCCAGCAGCCGACAAAGGGGGGGACAGGACATAGCCAAAAACATTCAGTACTTC
size: -; D: TRBD2; J: TRBJ2-1; V: TRBV5-4; CDR3: CASSLGGTSVNEQFF; DNA: TGTGCCAGCAGCTTGGGTGGGACTAGCGTTAATGAGCAGTTCTTC
size: -; D: TRBD1; J: TRBJ2-5; V: TRBV7-3; CDR3: CASSPGQGKETQYF; DNA: TGTGCCAGCAGCCCGGGACAGGGGAAGGAGACCCAGTACTTC
size: -; D: -; J: TRBJ2-7; V: TRBV5-6; CDR3: CASGIQGVGSYEQYF; DNA: TGTGCCAGCGGGATTCAGGGCGTCGGGTCCTACGAGCAGTACTTC
size: -; D: -; J: TRBJ2-3; V: TRBV5-1; CDR3: CASGVRWSTDTQYF; DNA: TGCGCCAGCGGCGTTAGGTGGTCCACAGATACGCAGTATTTT
size: -; D: -; J: TRBJ1-5; V: TRBV4-3; CDR3: CASSQDPRRDQPQHF; DNA: TGCGCCAGCAGCCAAGATCCCCGTCGCGATCAGCCCCAGCATTTT
size: -; D: -; J: TRBJ2-7; V: TRBV6-1; CDR3: CASSRGSIYEQYF; DNA: TGTGCCAGCAGTAGGGGTTCAATCTACGAGCAGTACTTC
size: few; D: -; J: TRBJ1-1; V: TRBV7-3; CDR3: CASSSGMNTEAFF; DNA: TGTGCCAGCAGCTCAGGCATGAACACTGAAGCTTTCTTT
size: -; D: -; J: TRBJ1-1; V: TRBV5-4; CDR3: CASSPSVSNTEAFF; DNA: TGTGCCAGCAGCCCCTCGGTTTCGAACACTGAAGCTTTCTTT
size: -; D: -; J: TRBJ2-2; V: TRBV7-9; CDR3: CASSARQVANTGELFF; DNA: TGTGCCAGCTCCGCTCGACAGGTGGCGAACACCGGGGAGCTGTTTTTT
size: -; D: TRBD2; J: TRBJ2-3; V: TRBV2; CDR3: CASSEGLAGVVTQYF; DNA: TGTGCCAGCAGTGAAGGACTAGCGGGAGTCGTTACGCAGTATTTT
size: -; D: -; J: TRBJ1-2; V: TRBV6-5; CDR3: CASSYTGTAPNTF; DNA: TGTGCCAGCAGTTACACGGGGACGGCCCCCAACACCTTC
size: -; D: TRBD2; J: TRBJ2-2; V: TRBV5-4; CDR3: CASSLDGRDTGELFF; DNA: TGTGCCAGCAGCTTGGATGGGAGGGACACCGGGGAGCTGTTTTTT
size: few; D: -; J: TRBJ2-5; V: TRBV5-4; CDR3: CASSFGTGSQETQYF; DNA: TGTGCCAGCAGCTTCGGCACAGGGTCGCAAGAGACCCAGTACTTC
size: -; D: TRBD2; J: TRBJ2-1; V: TRBV7-8; CDR3: CASSRTSQYNEQFF; DNA: TGTGCCAGCAGCCGGACTAGCCAATACAATGAGCAGTTCTTC
size: -; D: -; J: TRBJ1-1; V: TRBV11-2; CDR3: CASRFPGRRNTEAFF; DNA: TGTGCCAGCAGATTCCCGGGACGGCGGAACACTGAAGCTTTCTTT
size: -; D: TRBD1; J: TRBJ2-7; V: TRBV7-3; CDR3: CASSPRDSRYEQYF; DNA: TGTGCCAGCAGCCCTCGGGACAGCCGTTACGAGCAGTACTTC
size: -; D: TRBD1; J: TRBJ1-1; V: TRBV30; CDR3: CAWTTDRGTEAFF; DNA: TGTGCCTGGACCACGGACAGGGGCACTGAAGCTTTCTTT
size: few; D: -; J: TRBJ2-1; V: TRBV28; CDR3: CASSPPQGRMTNEQFF; DNA: TGTGCCAGCAGCCCCCCACAGGGGAGGATGACGAATGAGCAGTTCTTC
size: -; D: -; J: TRBJ2-2; V: TRBV7-9; CDR3: CASSLDWDTGELFF; DNA: TGTGCCAGCAGCTTAGACTGGGACACCGGGGAGCTGTTTTTT
size: few; D: -; J: TRBJ1-5; V: TRBV7-2; CDR3: CASSPTGARVQPQHF; DNA: TGTGCCAGCAGTCCGACAGGAGCCCGAGTTCAGCCCCAGCATTTT
size: -; D: -; J: TRBJ2-7; V: TRBV10-3; CDR3: CAISEGGHRQYF; DNA: TGTGCCATCAGTGAGGGCGGACACCGACAGTACTTC
size: -; D: -; J: TRBJ1-6; V: TRBV7-9; CDR3: CASSLGQFGHNSPLHF; DNA: TGTGCCAGCAGCTTAGGACAGTTTGGTCATAATTCACCCCTCCACTTT
size: -; D: TRBD1; J: TRBJ1-2; V: TRBV7-9; CDR3: CASSTGQGFIYGYTF; DNA: TGTGCCAGCAGCACCGGACAGGGGTTCATCTATGGCTACACCTTC
size: -; D: TRBD1; J: TRBJ2-5; V: TRBV2; CDR3: CASHRGLQETQYF; DNA: TGTGCCAGCCACAGGGGGCTCCAAGAGACCCAGTACTTC
size: -; D: -; J: TRBJ2-7; V: TRBV15; CDR3: CATSRDSSGRSYEQYF; DNA: TGTGCCACCAGCAGAGATAGTTCTGGCCGCTCCTACGAGCAGTACTTC
size: few; D: TRBD2; J: TRBJ2-1; V: TRBV25-1; CDR3: CASSEILPLGRADNEQFF; DNA: TGTGCCAGCAGTGAAATTCTCCCCTTGGGGAGGGCCGACAATGAGCAGTTCTTC